The rows below give T cell receptor beta chains drawn from one sample of a study of cytomegalovirus exposure and HLA in healthy donors. Only in-frame clones appear in the TCRdb table, and some are missing; sequencing was by immunoSEQ multiplex PCR. Here the sample spans fewer than 250,000 clones, roughly 85% being singletons. What was sequenced was PBMCs. These receptors were collected from a man in his late teens or twenties in good health and CMV-seronegative. The CDR3 runs from the conserved cysteine through the conserved F or W. A D gene is named only where the DNA matches it firmly. Only part of the rows carry a size: once, few, many, or a class if the clone is expanded.

j_call d_call v_call clone_size cdr3_nt cdr3_aa
TRBJ2-2 - TRBV4-3 few TGCGCCAGCAGCCAACACCTCGGCAGCAGCGGCGGGGAGCTGTTTTTT CASSQHLGSSGGELFF
TRBJ1-1 - TRBV6-5 - TGTGCCAGCAGTTTGGGCCCGAACACTGAAGCTTTCTTT CASSLGPNTEAFF
TRBJ2-7 - TRBV19 once TGTGCCAGCGCCGCAGCTAGCTCCTACGAGCAGTACTTC CASAAASSYEQYF
TRBJ1-3 - TRBV4-2 - TGTGCCAGCAGCCACCCCGGGACACTCGGAAACACCATATATTTT CASSHPGTLGNTIYF
TRBJ1-1 - TRBV6-5 - TGTGCCAGCAGTTACTCGCAGGGCGCCACTGAAGCTTTCTTT CASSYSQGATEAFF
TRBJ2-7 TRBD2 TRBV27 - TGTGCCAGCAGTCCCGGGACTAGCGGGAGGGGGCAGTACTTC CASSPGTSGRGQYF
TRBJ1-1 - TRBV27 - TGTGCCAGCAGCCCTTACAGGGAGAACACTGAAGCTTTCTTT CASSPYRENTEAFF
TRBJ2-3 - TRBV29-1 - TGCAGCGTTGAGACTAGCACAGATACGCAGTATTTT CSVETSTDTQYF
TRBJ2-1 - TRBV25-1 - TGTGCCAGCCGACCGGGACTGGGATTCGATGAGCAGTTCTTC CASRPGLGFDEQFF
TRBJ2-3 TRBD2 TRBV18 - TGTGCCAGCTCACCGGGACTAGCGGGAGACACAGATACGCAGTATTTT CASSPGLAGDTDTQYF
TRBJ1-5 - TRBV6-6 once TGTGCCAGCAGTTTTCCGAGCCAGCCCCAGCATTTT CASSFPSQPQHF
TRBJ2-2 TRBD2 TRBV6-1 - TGTGTCAGCAGTGCTACTAGCGGGGGGACCAACACCGGGGAGCTGTTTTTT CVSSATSGGTNTGELFF
TRBJ2-1 TRBD2 TRBV29-1 few TGCAGCGTCTCCGGGACTAGCGGGAGGGGCTCCTACAATGAGCAGTTCTTC CSVSGTSGRGSYNEQFF
TRBJ2-2 TRBD1 TRBV28 - TGTGCCAGCAGTACCACCGGGACAGGGATTGGGCGGGAGCTGTTTTTT CASSTTGTGIGRELFF
TRBJ1-2 - TRBV18 - TGTGCCAGCTCACCCCACAGGGAATCTGGCTACACCTTC CASSPHRESGYTF
TRBJ2-5 - TRBV14 - TGTGCCAGCAGCCAAGACACAGAGGGATTAGGGTTGGAGACCCAGTACTTC CASSQDTEGLGLETQYF
TRBJ1-2 TRBD1 TRBV6-5 - TGTGCCAGCAGGCCCGGGACAGGTTCTGGCTACACCTTC CASRPGTGSGYTF
TRBJ2-5 TRBD2 TRBV7-3 - TGTGCCAGCAGCCTGACTAGCGGGAAAGGTGGAGAGACCCAGTACTTC CASSLTSGKGGETQYF
TRBJ2-5 TRBD2 TRBV27 once TGTGCCAGCAGTCCGAGACTAGCGGGGGTCGTACAAGAGACCCAGTACTTC CASSPRLAGVVQETQYF
TRBJ2-2 - TRBV5-6 few TGTGCCAGCAGCCGGGACACCGGGGAGCTGTTTTTT CASSRDTGELFF
TRBJ1-6 - TRBV23-1 - TGCGCCAGCAAGCCCCCCCCAGTTCCGGGATCCTTCTCCTATAATTCACCCCTCCACTTT CASKPPPVPGSFSYNSPLHF
TRBJ2-5 TRBD2 TRBV30 - TGTGCCTGGAGCCCGGGAGGAAAAGAGACCCAGTACTTC CAWSPGGKETQYF
TRBJ2-1 TRBD2 TRBV9 - TGTGCCAGCAGCGTAGGGAGCGGGAGATTCCACAATGAGCAGTTCTTC CASSVGSGRFHNEQFF
TRBJ2-3 TRBD2 TRBV27 once TGTGCCAGCAGTCCCCCGGGACTAGCGATGTCAGATACGCAGTATTTT CASSPPGLAMSDTQYF
TRBJ1-2 TRBD1 TRBV28 - TGTGCCAGCAGAAACGGACAGGGGCAAAATGGCTACACCTTC CASRNGQGQNGYTF
TRBJ1-2 - TRBV30 - TGTGCCTGGAATATAGAACACTATGGCTACACCTTC CAWNIEHYGYTF
TRBJ1-1 - TRBV6-5 - TGTGCCAGCAGTTACTCCCTACAGGGTAACACTGAAGCTTTCTTT CASSYSLQGNTEAFF
TRBJ2-5 TRBD2 TRBV5-6 - TGTGCCAGCAGCTTGCTAGCGGGAGGGGGAGAGACCCAGTACTTC CASSLLAGGGETQYF
TRBJ2-3 TRBD2 TRBV30 - TGTGCCTGGAGTGTCGGACTAGCGGGGCCGGGGACAGATACGCAGTATTTT CAWSVGLAGPGTDTQYF
TRBJ2-7 - TRBV6-5 - TGTGCCAGCAGTTCCCAAGGGGCGGGGCATTCCTACGAGCAGTACTTC CASSSQGAGHSYEQYF
TRBJ1-5 - TRBV12-5 - TGTGCTAGTGGTTTGTCGGAACAGTTGAAATATAGCAATCAGCCCCAGCATTTT CASGLSEQLKYSNQPQHF
TRBJ2-5 - TRBV7-7 - TGTGCTAGCAGCCGTACTACGGGCCAAGAGACCCAGTACTTC CASSRTTGQETQYF
TRBJ1-6 - TRBV18 - TGTGCCAGCTCACCGACCCAGGGTTCTCGAGCGGGGGGAAATTCACCCCTCCACTTT CASSPTQGSRAGGNSPLHF
TRBJ2-1 - TRBV5-4 - TGTGCCAGCAGCCCCCCAGAGGCCTCCTACAATGAGCAGTTCTTC CASSPPEASYNEQFF
TRBJ1-5 TRBD1 TRBV19 - TGTGCCAGTAGTATAGGCAACAGGGGGCCAGGTCAGCCCCAGCATTTT CASSIGNRGPGQPQHF
TRBJ2-5 TRBD2 TRBV11-3 - TGTGCCAGCAGCTTAGATGGGGGGGGACCTCAAGAGACCCAGTACTTC CASSLDGGGPQETQYF
TRBJ2-3 - TRBV25-1 once TGTGCCAGCAGTGCCTCGGAACAGAGCACAGATACGCAGTATTTT CASSASEQSTDTQYF
TRBJ2-2 TRBD1 TRBV28 - TGTGCCAGCATTTCGCCACCGGGACAGGGATTTACCGGGGAGCTGTTTTTT CASISPPGQGFTGELFF
TRBJ2-1 TRBD1 TRBV4-2 - TGTGCCAGCAGCCAAGTTAGGGGACAGGGGAGCGGTGAGCAGTTCTTC CASSQVRGQGSGEQFF
TRBJ2-2 TRBD1 TRBV27 - TGTGCCAGCAGTTTAGAGGGGGCTAAATACACCGGGGAGCTGTTTTTT CASSLEGAKYTGELFF
TRBJ2-5 TRBD2 TRBV13 - TGTGCCAGCAGCTTGACTAGCGGGGGGCCTAGGGAGACCCAGTACTTC CASSLTSGGPRETQYF
TRBJ1-4 TRBD1 TRBV11-3 - TGTGCCAGCAGCTTGGGACAGGGGAATGAAAAACTGTTTTTT CASSLGQGNEKLFF
TRBJ2-1 TRBD1 TRBV4-2 - TGTGCCAGCAGCCAGTCCAGGGGGCGGGAGCAGTTCTTC CASSQSRGREQFF
TRBJ2-7 - TRBV30 - TGTGCCTGGAGTCAGGGTGCCTACGAGCAGTACTTC CAWSQGAYEQYF
TRBJ2-1 TRBD1 TRBV4-2 - TGTGCCAGCAGCCAAGATTGGGAGACAGGGATTCACAATGAGCAGTTCTTC CASSQDWETGIHNEQFF
TRBJ2-3 TRBD1 TRBV6-1 - TGTGCCAGCAGTGCAGACGGGACAGGGGGCACAGATACGCAGTATTTT CASSADGTGGTDTQYF
TRBJ2-5 - TRBV14 - TGTGCCAGCAGCCAAGTTCAGGGCGCGACCCAGTACTTC CASSQVQGATQYF
TRBJ1-1 - TRBV6-1 - TGTGCCAGCAGTGAAGCGCTTCTCGACAGTACCCAAGCTTTCTTT CASSEALLDSTQAFF
TRBJ1-6 TRBD1 TRBV4-2 few TGTGCCAGCAGCCCTGGACAGGGGGAAAATTCACCCCTCCACTTT CASSPGQGENSPLHF
TRBJ2-5 TRBD2 TRBV7-2 - TGTGCCAGCAGCTTAGCGCTAAGCGGGGGGGCGGAGACCCAGTACTTC CASSLALSGGAETQYF
TRBJ2-1 TRBD2 TRBV15 - TGTGCCACCAGCAGAGTGCTAGCGGGAGACTTCAATGAGCAGTTCTTC CATSRVLAGDFNEQFF
TRBJ1-1 TRBD1 TRBV29-1 - TGCAGCGTTGTAGAGGGACAGGGGGCGCCGGGGGACACTGAAGCTTTCTTT CSVVEGQGAPGDTEAFF
TRBJ1-1 TRBD1 TRBV7-6 - TGTGCCAGCAGCACAGGGGGCGCGGGGATAAACACTGAAGCTTTCTTT CASSTGGAGINTEAFF
TRBJ1-3 - TRBV6-5 - TGTGCCAGCAACGGGGGGGATTCCTCTGGAAACACCATATATTTT CASNGGDSSGNTIYF
TRBJ1-4 - TRBV12-5 - TGTGCTAGTGGTTTGTTCGCCGACGCGGGAAATGAAAAACTGTTTTTT CASGLFADAGNEKLFF
TRBJ2-3 - TRBV7-2 - TGTGCCAGCAGCTTACTAGGATTGGGGGGAGGGGGGGATACGCAGTATTTT CASSLLGLGGGGDTQYF
TRBJ2-7 - TRBV19 - TGTGCCAGTAGTATAGAGGGGGGGCGCACCTACGAGCAGTACTTC CASSIEGGRTYEQYF